What follows describes a single T cell receptor beta chain. As yet, its antigen is unknown. These data belong to a study of T cell repertoires in cytomegalovirus infection. Turning to the study itself: The study used recently identified HLA-C-restricted and well-studied HLA-B-restricted CMV epitopes.

The CDR3 contains 15 residues. Trimming at V came to 5 bases and at J to 0 bases, leaving 6 bases not matched to a gene. A single record per CDR3 protein comes from TCRdb applying MiXCR to the reads. The data show 450,000 to 650,000 distinct CDR3 sequences, with under 45% seen just once and more than 40% held by the top ten. The starting material was cultured PBMCs, obtained from culture after CMV antigen stimulation. This TCR came from a human donor in good health (CMV status not recorded). Some clones in this sample may be carry-over from other donors' samples. The chain combines TRBV12-3 or TRBV12-4 with TRBJ2-7; TRBD2 matches 8 bases. Here the CDR3 DNA reads TGTGCCAGCAGTCCAGCGGGGGTGAGCTCCTACGAGCAGTACTTC. Amino acids: CASSPAGVSSYEQYF.